Sequencing of this TCR beta chain was carried out in a study of CD8 T cells in ankylosing spondylitis. TCRdb analysed the 5' RACE reads with MiXCR anew, one entry per CDR3 protein. The repertoire holds roughly 150,000 distinct CDR3 sequences, with about 7% as singletons. Trimming shortened V by 2 bases and J by 5 bases, and 10 bases separated the two germline ends. The CDR3 spans 13 residues. Germline lookup yields CDR1 SGHTA and CDR2 FQGNSA. V and J are TRBV7-2 and TRBJ2-7; no firm D call. This clonotype was obtained from a female donor with ankylosing spondylitis or in good health (not recorded which). Material: blood, either unsorted or a sorted T cell fraction (not recorded which). In DNA, the CDR3 is TGTGCCAGCAGCTTAAACCGACGGGACGAGCAGTACTTC. Its translation is CASSLNRRDEQYF.